The 18 T cell receptor beta chains listed next were all sequenced from one sample in a study of blood T cell repertoires in COVID-19. Generated by immunoSEQ multiplex PCR, the TCRdb table keeps only in-frame clones and is missing some. The data hold approximately 130,000 clones, with 70% to 90% observed a single time. Material for sequencing was peripheral blood. The receptors were gathered from a human donor in a cohort sampled during active COVID-19.

This rearrangement joins TRBV5-6 to TRBJ2-1; D is possibly TRBD2 (7 bases). This CDR3 comprises 16 residues. The V end lost 2 bases, the J end lost 3 bases, and 15 bases lay between the germline ends. Germline V gives CDR1 SGHDT, CDR2 YYEEEE. CDR3 sequence (DNA): TGTGCCAGCAGCTTCCTGGAGGGGGGGCTCTACAATGAGCAGTTCTTC. Translating it yields CASSFLEGGLYNEQFF.

The chain has TRBV30 and TRBJ1-1, with D hard to call. Germline V gene sequence: CDR1 GTSNPN, CDR2 SVGIG (reference sequence). This CDR3 contains 15 residues. Trimming removed 1 base at V and 2 bases at J, with 14 bases between. The CDR3 is CAWSAKTDFNTEAFF. The CDR3 coding sequence is TGTGCCTGGAGTGCGAAGACGGACTTTAACACTGAAGCTTTCTTT.

V and J are TRBV18 and TRBJ1-1; 7 bases are a match to TRBD1. There are 13 residues in the CDR3. CDR1 and CDR2 (germline): KGHSH, LQKENI. V dropped 5 bases and J dropped 5; count of bases not matched to a gene: 5. The CDR3, as DNA: TGTGCCAGCTCAATGGAACAGGGGACTGAAGCTTTCTTT. It codes for CASSMEQGTEAFF.

This sequence joins TRBV6-6 and TRBJ2-5; D remains unclear. Germline CDR1 MNHNY, CDR2 SVGAGI (reference sequence). V lost 2 bases and J lost 2, with 9 bases in between. The CDR3 is 14 amino acids. The chain's CDR3 is CASSYLGRQETQYF. For the CDR3, the DNA is TGTGCCAGCAGTTACCTAGGCCGACAAGAGACCCAGTACTTC.

In its sample, this clone was seen a few times. The chain combines TRBV5-1 with TRBJ1-6; a weak D match, TRBD1 (6 bases). Looked up from germline, CDR1 is SGHRS and CDR2 is YFSETQ. V was trimmed by 1 base and J by 7 bases, leaving 9 bases between them. This CDR3 is built from 14 residues. The CDR3 is CASSLTGWNSPLHF. In nucleotides, the CDR3 is TGCGCCAGCAGCTTGACAGGGTGGAATTCACCCCTCCACTTT.

The genes are TRBV6-5 and TRBJ1-6; possible D gene TRBD1, 5 bases. The length of the CDR3 is 15 residues. V lost 7 bases and J 1 base, leaving 11 bases between the germline ends. Germline V gene data show CDR1 as MNHEY and CDR2 as SVGAGI. In DNA form, the CDR3 reads TGTGCCAGCAACCCCGGGGGGTCCTATAATTCACCCCTCCACTTT. It specifies CASNPGGSYNSPLHF.

The chain joins TRBV19 to TRBJ2-7; 7 bases are shared with TRBD1. The CDR3 covers 16 residues. The germline V gene has CDR1 LNHDA and CDR2 SQIVND (reference sequence). The V gene end was trimmed by 1 base and the J gene end by 5 bases; junction bases not matched to a gene: 11. DNA of the CDR3: TGTGCCAGTAGTATAGTTCCGGGACAGTTGCCCCACGAGCAGTACTTC. It encodes CASSIVPGQLPHEQYF.

The chain couples TRBV28 to TRBJ2-5; maybe TRBD1 (6 bases). CDR3 length equals 14 residues. Germline-derived CDR1 and CDR2 are MDHEN and SYDVKM. Trimming removed 3 bases from V and 2 bases from J, with 10 bases in between. The CDR3 reads CASSFGGVQETQYF. CDR3 bases: TGTGCCAGCAGTTTTGGGGGCGTACAAGAGACCCAGTACTTC. Drawing the rest from reference TRBV28 and TRBJ2-5, the complete variable domain is DVKVTQSSRYLVKRTGEKVFLECVQDMDHENMFWYRQDPGLGLRLIYFSYDVKMKEKGDIPEGYSVSREKKERFSLILESASTNQTSMYLCASSFGGVQETQYFGPGTRLLVL.

The chain couples TRBV29-1 to TRBJ1-4; tentatively, D is TRBD1 (5 bases). This CDR3 is 13 amino acids long. V was cut by 6 bases and J by 7 bases, with 15 bases left in between. Germline CDR1 SQVTM, CDR2 ANQGSEA. CDR3 sequence (DNA): TGCAGCGTCTCCGGGGGACCTGGTGAAAAACTGTTTTTT. As protein: CSVSGGPGEKLFF.

The chain recombines TRBV6-1 with TRBJ1-2; 9 bases map to TRBD1. CDR1 and CDR2 (germline): MNHNS, SASEGT. The CDR3 covers 14 residues. The ends lost 3 bases at V and 8 bases at J; junction bases unmatched: 7. The CDR3 DNA follows: TGTGCCAGCAGTGAGCCGGGACAGGGATACGGCTACACCTTC. It is translated as CASSEPGQGYGYTF.

Here the CDR3 reads CASLVRGWNTEAFF. Written as DNA, the CDR3 is TGTGCCAGCCTTGTGCGGGGATGGAACACTGAAGCTTTCTTT. The J gene is TRBJ1-1, the V gene TRBV6-6; D gene unclear. The CDR3 runs to 14 residues. Germline-derived CDR1 and CDR2 are MNHNY and SVGAGI (reference sequence). Trimming took 8 bases from V and 1 from J, leaving 14 bases between them.

CDR3 DNA sequence: TGTGCCAGCAGTGAATTAGGGGGCTATGGCTACACCTTC. Protein sequence: CASSELGGYGYTF. This chain joins TRBV2 and TRBJ1-2, with a possible D match to TRBD1 (6 bases). V was pared by 2 bases and J by 4 bases, with 8 bases between. Per germline, CDR1 SNHLY and CDR2 FYNNEI. The CDR3 has 13 amino acids.

The chain employs TRBV29-1 and TRBJ1-1; 7 nucleotides align to TRBD1. CDR1 and CDR2 (germline): SQVTM, ANQGSEA. Trimming cost V 8 bases and J 5 bases; bases outside gene matches: 11. This CDR3 spans 13 amino acids. CDR3: CSTRTGTNTEAFF. CDR3 bases: TGCAGCACCCGGACAGGAACCAATACTGAAGCTTTCTTT.

The rearrangement links TRBV6-6 to TRBJ2-7; 9 positions match TRBD1. This CDR3 is 13 amino acids long. CDR1 and CDR2 (germline): MNHNY, SVGAGI (reference sequence). V gave up 4 bases and J gave up 7 bases; unmatched junction bases: 5. The CDR3 region has the DNA TGTGCCAGCAGTTCCATGGGACAGGGAGAGCAGTACTTC. It specifies CASSSMGQGEQYF.

The sample holds one count of this clone. V and J are TRBV3-1 (or the pseudogene TRBV3-2) and TRBJ1-4; no firm D call. The CDR3 sequence is 11 residues long. Trimming took 6 bases from V and 8 from J, leaving 7 bases between them. The germline V gene encodes CDR1 LGHDT and CDR2 YNNKEL (reference sequence). The DNA for the CDR3 is TGTGCCAGCAGTACTCCCGAAAAACTGTTTTTT. This sequence encodes CASSTPEKLFF.

This chain connects TRBV5-4 to TRBJ2-7; TRBD1 agrees at 7 bases. CDR3 length: 14 residues. Per germline, CDR1 SGHNT and CDR2 YYREEE (reference sequence). V dropped 3 bases and J dropped 3; count of bases not matched to a gene: 6. CDR3 amino acids: CASSSPGQIYEQYF. The CDR3 bases are TGTGCCAGCAGCTCGCCGGGACAGATCTACGAGCAGTACTTC.

The chain combines TRBV5-1 with TRBJ1-1; the D gene is possibly TRBD1 (6 bases). The CDR3 runs 13 residues. V was clipped by 1 base and J by 5 bases, with 9 bases between them. Germline CDR1 SGHRS, CDR2 YFSETQ. In nucleotides, the CDR3 is TGCGCCAGCAGCTTGACAGGGCGTACTGAAGCTTTCTTT. As protein: CASSLTGRTEAFF.

The rearrangement links TRBV7-9 to TRBJ1-2, with a weak D call TRBD1 (5 bases). The V and J ends lost 4 bases and 1 base respectively, with 22 bases between them. Germline V lookup: CDR1 SEHNR, CDR2 FQNEAQ (reference sequence). The CDR3 is made up of 18 amino acids. The CDR3: CASSSHRAGGGDNYGYTF. CDR3 DNA: TGTGCCAGCAGCTCACACAGAGCGGGGGGTGGGGATAACTATGGCTACACCTTC.